Listed below are T cell receptor beta chains from one sample, sequenced in a study of vaccination effects on CD4 cells after COVID-19. Their antigen targets remain unknown. Here immunoSEQ multiplex PCR was the method, and the copy in TCRdb shows in-frame clones only, minus some. Counted here are tens of thousands of clones, about 73% occurring once; the ten biggest clones make up 16%. The specimen comprised CD4+ T cells from PBMCs cultured with HCoV-229E spike peptides, sampled before COVID-19 vaccination. The receptors come from a human donor who received a COVID-19 vaccine. Each CDR3 is given with its conserved first and last residue. A D gene is named only where the DNA matches it firmly. Only part of the rows carry a size: once, few, many, or a class if the clone is expanded.

v_call	j_call	d_call	clone_size	cdr3_nt	cdr3_aa
TRBV11-2	TRBJ1-1	NA	NA	TGTGCCAGCAGCTTAGGGACAGTGAACACTGAAGCTTTCTTT	CASSLGTVNTEAFF
TRBV27	TRBJ2-4	TRBD1	NA	TGTGCCAGTGGCCCGGGACAGGGTATAGCCAAAAACATTCAGTACTTC	CASGPGQGIAKNIQYF
TRBV25-1	TRBJ2-7	TRBD1	once	TGTGCCAGCAGTGAATTGGGGACAGGGGTCTACGAGCAGTACTTC	CASSELGTGVYEQYF
TRBV7-9	TRBJ2-7	NA	few	TGTGCCAGCAGCTTAGCTGGCAGGTCAGGAAGTCAGCAGTACTTC	CASSLAGRSGSQQYF
TRBV9	TRBJ2-1	NA	NA	TGTGCCAGCAGCGTAATGGGAGGCTCCTACAATGAGCAGTTCTTC	CASSVMGGSYNEQFF
TRBV7-9	TRBJ2-2	TRBD2	NA	TGTGCCAGCAGCAAGCCCACTGGACTAGCGTCCGGGGAGCTGTTTTTT	CASSKPTGLASGELFF
TRBV27	TRBJ1-5	NA	NA	TGTGCCAGCCGTCCCTGGAGCCTCCAAGACAGATATCAGCCCCAGCATTTT	CASRPWSLQDRYQPQHF
TRBV5-6	TRBJ2-7	TRBD1	NA	TGTGCCAGCAGCCCTCTACAGGGGCCCTGGACCTACGAGCAGTACTTC	CASSPLQGPWTYEQYF
TRBV7-8	TRBJ1-6	TRBD1	few	TGTGCCAGCAGATCAGACAGGGAGGGGAGCTCCTATAATTCACCCCTCCACTTT	CASRSDREGSSYNSPLHF
TRBV6-5	TRBJ1-4	NA	NA	TGTGCCAGCAGGGGCGGCGCAAATGAAAAACTGTTTTTT	CASRGGANEKLFF
TRBV9	TRBJ2-1	TRBD2	NA	TGTGCCAGCAGCTGGACTAGCGGGGGCCGCAATGAGCAGTTCTTC	CASSWTSGGRNEQFF
TRBV25-1	TRBJ2-5	NA	NA	TGTGCCAGCAGTGAAGTGCGATTCCAAGAGACCCAGTACTTC	CASSEVRFQETQYF
TRBV11-3	TRBJ1-1	TRBD1	NA	TGTGCCAGCAGCTTACCGGACAGGGGGCTGAACACTGAAGCTTTCTTT	CASSLPDRGLNTEAFF
TRBV13	TRBJ1-2	TRBD1	NA	TGTGCCAGCAGAAGGACAGGGGGAAACTATGGCTACACCTTC	CASRRTGGNYGYTF
TRBV5-4	TRBJ1-1	NA	NA	TGTGCCAGCAGCTTGGTTATAAGCACTGAAGCTTTCTTT	CASSLVISTEAFF
TRBV19	TRBJ1-4	TRBD1	NA	TGTGCCACCGCCTCGCAGGGGGTTGAAAAACTGTTTTTT	CATASQGVEKLFF
TRBV10-1	TRBJ2-1	TRBD2	NA	TGCGCCAGCAGTGAGTCTCTAGCGGGAGACCACAATGAGCAGTTCTTC	CASSESLAGDHNEQFF
TRBV7-9	TRBJ1-1	NA	NA	TGTGCCAGCAGCTTATCCCAAGTTAGGAACACTGAAGCTTTCTTT	CASSLSQVRNTEAFF
TRBV3-1/TRBV3-2	TRBJ2-5	NA	few	TGTGCCAGCAGCCAAGTCAAGACCCAGTACTTC	CASSQVKTQYF
TRBV6-1	TRBJ2-7	TRBD2	NA	TGTGCCAGCAGTGAAGTAGCGGGGGGGCCGAACGAGCAGTACTTC	CASSEVAGGPNEQYF
TRBV30	TRBJ2-7	TRBD1	NA	TGTGCCTGGAGTGGACAGGGGCCCAACGAGCAGTACTTC	CAWSGQGPNEQYF
TRBV5-4	TRBJ2-1	TRBD1	NA	TGTGCCAGCAGCTCAGACAGGGGGGTGGGTGAGCAGTTCTTC	CASSSDRGVGEQFF
TRBV7-9	TRBJ2-2	NA	few	TGTGCCAGCAGCTCTAGGGGTGGGACGTTTGCGAACACCGGGGAGCTGTTTTTT	CASSSRGGTFANTGELFF
TRBV25-1	TRBJ2-3	TRBD1	NA	TGTGCCAGCAGTTCCCGACAGGGCCGAGTGGGAACAGATACGCAGTATTTT	CASSSRQGRVGTDTQYF
TRBV19	TRBJ2-6	NA	once	TGTGCCAGTAGTAGGACAGAAAAAACCTCTGGGGCCAACGTCCTGACTTTC	CASSRTEKTSGANVLTF